This T cell receptor (beta chain) was documented in a study of blood T cell repertoires in COVID-19. Across the study: There were acute and convalescent COVID-19 samples, and they came from the United States, Italy and Spain. PBMCs, B-cell-depleted T cells, or T cells provided the cDNA or gDNA that made up the material.

Residents of approximately 25 US areas, aged about 18 to 89 years, made up the participants. Clinical history reported by participants formed the basis on which cohorts were assigned. The assay was immunoSEQ multiplex PCR, and TCRdb's table has in-frame clones only and misses some. The sample has fewer than 400,000 clones, 80% to 90% seen once; the top ten hold approximately 9.3%. V lost 2 bases and J lost 3, with 8 bases in between. Germline values: CDR1 SGHRS, CDR2 YFSETQ. The CDR3 consists of 13 residues. This clonotype was sampled from a woman aged 45 to 65 who had recovered from COVID-19. V usage is TRBV5-1 and J usage is TRBJ2-5, with D perhaps matching TRBD2 (6 bases). The specimen was PBMCs or T cells enriched from blood (not recorded which). The CDR3 protein is CASSFSGEETQYF. In nucleotides, the CDR3 is TGCGCCAGCAGCTTTAGCGGCGAAGAGACCCAGTACTTC.